These 3 T cell receptor beta chains came from one sample sequenced in a study of blood T cell repertoires in COVID-19. Sequencing used immunoSEQ multiplex PCR; TCRdb keeps in-frame clones, though not all of them. Counted here are about 120,000 clones, over 70% occurring once; the ten biggest clones make up approximately 5.8%. Sequenced material: peripheral blood. The origin of the receptors is an older man with active or convalescent COVID-19.

V is TRBV7-6 and J is TRBJ1-1; D remains ambiguous. This CDR3 spans 13 amino acids. Germline CDR1 reads SGHVS; CDR2 reads FNYEAQ. Trimming pared 4 bases from V and 4 bases from J, leaving 10 bases between. CDR3 in DNA: TGTGCCAGCAGCTCCACTAGGAGCACTGAAGCTTTCTTT. Translated: CASSSTRSTEAFF.

The J gene is TRBJ1-3, the V gene TRBV11-2; the D gene is possibly TRBD1 (6 bases). Trimming took 3 bases from V and 0 from J, leaving 18 bases between them. CDR1 and CDR2 (germline): SGHAT, FQNNGV. The CDR3 extends over 18 amino acids. The CDR3 DNA reads TGTGCCAGCAGCTTTATGCCTGCTACAGGGTTCTCTGGAAACACCATATATTTT. It encodes CASSFMPATGFSGNTIYF. The whole variable domain, filled in from reference TRBV11-2 and TRBJ1-3, reads EAGVAQSPRYKIIEKRQSVAFWCNPISGHATLYWYQQILGQGPKLLIQFQNNGVVDDSQLPKDRFSAERLKGVDSTLKIQPAKLEDSAVYLCASSFMPATGFSGNTIYFGEGSWLTVV.

The chain couples TRBV12-5 to TRBJ2-7; tentative D call: TRBD2 (5 bases). Germline CDR1 is LGHNT and CDR2 is FRNRAP. The V gene lost 7 bases and the J gene lost 3 bases, with 19 bases spanning the gap. The CDR3 is 15 amino acids. CDR3 nucleotides: TGTGCTAGTGCCCCAAGCGGTGGCCGTAACTACGAGCAGTACTTC. It yields the protein CASAPSGGRNYEQYF.